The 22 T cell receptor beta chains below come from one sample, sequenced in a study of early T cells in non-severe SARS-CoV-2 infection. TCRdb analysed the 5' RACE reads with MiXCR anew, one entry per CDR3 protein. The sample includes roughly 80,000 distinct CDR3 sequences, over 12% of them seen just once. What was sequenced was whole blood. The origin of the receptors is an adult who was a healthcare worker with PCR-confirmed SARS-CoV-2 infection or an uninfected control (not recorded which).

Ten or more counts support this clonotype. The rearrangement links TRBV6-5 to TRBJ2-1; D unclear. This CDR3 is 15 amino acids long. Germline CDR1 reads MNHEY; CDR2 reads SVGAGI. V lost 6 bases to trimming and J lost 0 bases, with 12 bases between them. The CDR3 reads CASRPPKGSYNEQFF. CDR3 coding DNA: TGTGCCAGCAGACCCCCGAAGGGCTCCTACAATGAGCAGTTCTTC.

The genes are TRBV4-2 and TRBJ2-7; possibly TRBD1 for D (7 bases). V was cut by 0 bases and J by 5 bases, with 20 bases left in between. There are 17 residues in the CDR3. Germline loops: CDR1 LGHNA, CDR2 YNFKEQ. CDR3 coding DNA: TGTGCCAGCAGCCAAGAAGGGGGCGGTCCGGGGGTGGACGAGCAGTACTTC. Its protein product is CASSQEGGGPGVDEQYF.

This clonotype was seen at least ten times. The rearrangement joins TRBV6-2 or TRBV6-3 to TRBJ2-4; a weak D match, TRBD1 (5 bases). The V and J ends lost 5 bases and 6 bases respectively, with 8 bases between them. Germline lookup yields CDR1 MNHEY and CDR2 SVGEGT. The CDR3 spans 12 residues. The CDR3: CASSTGRNIQYF. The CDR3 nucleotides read TGTGCCAGCAGTACAGGTAGAAACATTCAGTACTTC.

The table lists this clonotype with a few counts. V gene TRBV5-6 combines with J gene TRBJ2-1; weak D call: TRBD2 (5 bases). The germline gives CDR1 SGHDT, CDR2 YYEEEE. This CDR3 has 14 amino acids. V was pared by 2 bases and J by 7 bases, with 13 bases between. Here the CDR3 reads CASSLLAPGNEQFF. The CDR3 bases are TGTGCCAGCAGCTTACTCGCCCCGGGAAATGAGCAGTTCTTC.

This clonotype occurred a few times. CDR3 coding DNA: TGTGCCAGCAGCTCTACACGGGCAGATACGCAGTATTTT. Its translation is CASSSTRADTQYF. The J gene is TRBJ2-3, the V gene TRBV7-3; D is ambiguous. This CDR3 has 13 residues. Trimming removed 4 bases at V and 4 bases at J, with 9 bases between. Germline assignment: CDR1 SGHTA and CDR2 FQGTGA.

CDR3 nucleotides: TGCAGTGCTAGACCCCGGACAGGCCAGCTTCAAGAGACCCAGTACTTC. It encodes CSARPRTGQLQETQYF. V gene TRBV20-1 combines with J gene TRBJ2-5; TRBD1 matches at 7 bases. The CDR3 is 16 amino acids. The V gene end was trimmed by 2 bases and the J gene end by 2 bases; junction bases not matched to a gene: 11. Germline loops: CDR1 DFQATT, CDR2 SNEGSKA (reference sequence).

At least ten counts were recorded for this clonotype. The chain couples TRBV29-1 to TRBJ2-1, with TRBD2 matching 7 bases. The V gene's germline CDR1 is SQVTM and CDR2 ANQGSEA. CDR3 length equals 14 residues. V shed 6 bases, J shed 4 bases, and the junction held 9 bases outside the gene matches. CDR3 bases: TGCAGCGTCCGGGGAGGGGAGGGGTACAATGAGCAGTTCTTC. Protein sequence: CSVRGGEGYNEQFF.

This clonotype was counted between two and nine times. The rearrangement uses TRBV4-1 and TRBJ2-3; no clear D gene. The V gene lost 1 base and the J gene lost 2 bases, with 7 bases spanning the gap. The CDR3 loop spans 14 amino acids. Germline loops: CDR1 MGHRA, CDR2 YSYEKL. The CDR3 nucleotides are TGCGCCAGCAGCCAAGGACGGTACACAGATACGCAGTATTTT. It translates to CASSQGRYTDTQYF.

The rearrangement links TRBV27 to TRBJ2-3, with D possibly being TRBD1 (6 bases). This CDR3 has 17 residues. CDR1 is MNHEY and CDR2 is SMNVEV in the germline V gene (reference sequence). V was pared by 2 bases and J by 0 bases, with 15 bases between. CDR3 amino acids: CASSLRGQPLSTDTQYF. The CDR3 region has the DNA TGTGCCAGCAGTTTACGGGGACAACCTTTGAGCACAGATACGCAGTATTTT.

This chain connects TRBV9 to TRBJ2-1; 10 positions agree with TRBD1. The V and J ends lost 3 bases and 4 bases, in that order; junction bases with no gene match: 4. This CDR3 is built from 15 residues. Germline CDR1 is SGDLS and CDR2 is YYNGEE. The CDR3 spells CASSGDRGGYNEQFF. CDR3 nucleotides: TGTGCCAGCAGCGGGGACAGGGGTGGTTACAATGAGCAGTTCTTC.

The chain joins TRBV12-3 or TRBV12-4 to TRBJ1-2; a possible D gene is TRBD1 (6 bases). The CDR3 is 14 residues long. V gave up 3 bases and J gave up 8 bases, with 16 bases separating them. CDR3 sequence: CASSLDPRGSGYTF. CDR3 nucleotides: TGTGCCAGCAGTTTGGACCCCAGGGGTAGCGGCTACACCTTC.

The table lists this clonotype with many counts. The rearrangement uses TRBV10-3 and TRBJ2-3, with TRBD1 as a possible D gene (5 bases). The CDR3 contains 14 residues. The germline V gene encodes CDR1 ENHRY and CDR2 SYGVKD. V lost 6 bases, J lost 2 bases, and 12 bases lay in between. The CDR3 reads CAIRGAITTDTQYF. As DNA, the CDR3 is TGTGCCATCAGAGGGGCCATAACCACAGATACGCAGTATTTT.

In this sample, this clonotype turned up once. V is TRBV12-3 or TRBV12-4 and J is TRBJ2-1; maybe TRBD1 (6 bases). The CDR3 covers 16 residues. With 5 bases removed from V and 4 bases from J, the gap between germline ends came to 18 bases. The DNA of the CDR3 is TGTGCCAGCAGTACCCGCACCGGGACACCTTACAATGAGCAGTTCTTC. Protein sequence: CASSTRTGTPYNEQFF.

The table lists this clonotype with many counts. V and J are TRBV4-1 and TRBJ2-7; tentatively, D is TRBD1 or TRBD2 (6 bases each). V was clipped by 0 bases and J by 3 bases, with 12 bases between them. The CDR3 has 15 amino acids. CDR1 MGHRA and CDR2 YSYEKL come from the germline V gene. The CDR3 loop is CASSQDRGAYYEQYF. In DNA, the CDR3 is TGCGCCAGCAGCCAAGATAGGGGGGCATACTACGAGCAGTACTTC.

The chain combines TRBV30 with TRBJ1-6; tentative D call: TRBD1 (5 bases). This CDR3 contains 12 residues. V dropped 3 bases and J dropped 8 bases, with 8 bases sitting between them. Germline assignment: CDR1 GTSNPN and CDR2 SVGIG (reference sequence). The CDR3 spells CAWRDTHSPLHF. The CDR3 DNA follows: TGTGCCTGGAGGGACACCCATTCACCCCTCCACTTT.

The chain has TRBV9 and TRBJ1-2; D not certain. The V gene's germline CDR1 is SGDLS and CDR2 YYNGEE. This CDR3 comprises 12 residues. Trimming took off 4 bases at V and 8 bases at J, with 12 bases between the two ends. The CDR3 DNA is TGTGCCAGCAGCCCTAATCAGGAAGGCTACACCTTC. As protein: CASSPNQEGYTF.

DNA of the CDR3: TGTGCCAGCGGTCGGGCGGCGGGAGACACAGATACGCAGTATTTT. Protein sequence: CASGRAAGDTDTQYF. The chain joins TRBV2 to TRBJ2-3; 7 nucleotides align to TRBD2. After removal of 8 bases from V and 2 bases from J, the junction contained 10 bases not matched to a gene. The CDR3 spans 15 residues. The V gene's germline CDR1 is SNHLY and CDR2 FYNNEI.

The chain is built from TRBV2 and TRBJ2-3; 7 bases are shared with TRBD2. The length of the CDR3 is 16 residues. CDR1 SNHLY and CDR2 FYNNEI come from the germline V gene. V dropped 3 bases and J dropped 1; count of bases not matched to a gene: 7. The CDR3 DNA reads TGTGCCAGCAGTGAGGGCGGACTAGGAGGCACAGATACGCAGTATTTT. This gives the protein CASSEGGLGGTDTQYF.

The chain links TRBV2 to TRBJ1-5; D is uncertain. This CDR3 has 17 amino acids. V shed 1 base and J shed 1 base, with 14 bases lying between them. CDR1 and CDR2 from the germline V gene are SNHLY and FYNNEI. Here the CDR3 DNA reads TGTGCCAGCAGTGAAGAGGCTTTATCCGTGAGCAATCAGCCCCAGCATTTT. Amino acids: CASSEEALSVSNQPQHF.

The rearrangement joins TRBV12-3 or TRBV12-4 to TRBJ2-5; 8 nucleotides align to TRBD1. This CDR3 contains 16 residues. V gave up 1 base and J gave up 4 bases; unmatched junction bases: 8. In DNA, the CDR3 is TGTGCCAGCAGTTTAGGCTTAGGACAGGGAGGAGAGACCCAGTACTTC. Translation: CASSLGLGQGGETQYF.

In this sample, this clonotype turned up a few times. The CDR3 spells CASSLTRYTEAFF. CDR3 bases: TGTGCCAGCAGCTTGACCAGGTACACTGAAGCTTTCTTT. The chain carries TRBV13 and TRBJ1-1; D not resolved. Trimming cost V 3 bases and J 3 bases, with 8 bases left between them. The CDR3 is 13 residues long. Germline-derived CDR1 and CDR2 are PRHDT and FYEKMQ (reference sequence).

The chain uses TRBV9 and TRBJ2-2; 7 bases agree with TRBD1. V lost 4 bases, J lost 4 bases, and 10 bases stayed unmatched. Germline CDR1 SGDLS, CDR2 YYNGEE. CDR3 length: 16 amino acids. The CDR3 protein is CASSPPGTASTGELFF. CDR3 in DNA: TGTGCCAGCAGCCCACCCGGGACAGCCTCCACCGGGGAGCTGTTTTTT.